This T cell receptor (beta chain) was retrieved from a study of radiation and T cells in renal cell carcinoma (dated by TCRdb to about 2020). About the investigation overall: Samples came from a clinical trial, in which primary renal cell carcinomas received 15 Gy stereotactic body radiation therapy followed by nephrectomy 4 weeks later. In total, about 51 samples underwent TCR beta sequencing: 25 or so tumors plus 27 peripheral blood samples. Across all 50 or so samples, 4 million or so unique CDR3 nucleotide sequences encoding around 2,500,000 unique CDR3 amino acid sequences were identified.

V is pared back by 2 bases and J by 3 bases, with 11 bases lying between the germline termini. The germline V gene supplies CDR1 SGHTA and CDR2 FQGNSA. Including cysteine and phenylalanine, the CDR3 has 14 amino acids. Here the CDR3 DNA is all that survives: 42 bases in frame from base 1. Overall study results and their limits: Effects of radiation dose or scheduling on the TCR repertoire could not be addressed with the single-armed trial design. In blood, the top tumor clonotypes increased from baseline to 2 weeks after radiation and then shrank by 4 weeks, which suggests a temporary expansion of tumor-resident clones. Changes in the blood repertoire were not tracked past 4 weeks after treatment. Because no pretreatment tumor biopsies were available, whether clonotypes were present in the tumor at baseline could not be determined.

TCR beta libraries were generated from genomic DNA with the immunoSEQ kit, following the manufacturer's recommendations. For library preparation, a first multiplex PCR was performed with proprietary primers, followed by a second PCR in which unique barcodes were added, and bead cleanups were performed after each round. Each sample batch included a kit-provided positive control reaction and a negative control reaction. The final libraries underwent checking on an Agilent 4200 TapeStation D1000 ScreenTape, volumetric pooling, and quantification by qPCR. Sequencing ran on an Illumina NextSeq500 with a MidOutput 150-cycle cartridge, using 156 Read1 and 15 Index1 cycles with kit custom primers. The pooled library was loaded at approximately 0.92 pM, and around 22% PhiX control was spiked in. As for how the authors treated the data: Vendor-processed data were analyzed in R, with a clonotype defined as all T cells sharing the same CDR3 nucleotide sequence. For clone abundance analyses, frequencies were normalized to the 10,000 most abundant clones in each sample. Public T cell clones, which averaged fewer than five per sample, were removed prior to analysis. A difference in abundance of at least 32-fold between compartments was used to define tumor-enriched and baseline blood-enriched clonotypes. Clonotypes expanded or contracted between blood time points were identified with a beta-binomial differential abundance model. The Baroni-Urbani and Buser coefficient was used to measure tumor-blood repertoire similarity, and groups were compared with two-tailed Wilcoxon tests in R. TCRdb provides this immuneACCESS table in a form limited to in-frame rearrangements. Some clones are lacking; in checked studies, under half of them reflect an unresolved V gene, and why the rest are absent is not known. The V and J calls and clone size are taken from that table; D and trimming were inferred from the DNA. The sample has 100,000 to 150,000 clones on record, about four fifths of them singletons. The ten largest clones take up 5% to 6.5% of the sample.

What the time point label conveys for this sample: blood 2 weeks post-SBRT. The treatment or condition label, read with the paper, signifies: 15 Gy SBRT to primary tumor, nephrectomy 4 weeks later. To follow tumor-enriched clonotypes, serial peripheral blood was collected from radiation-treated patients at baseline and at 2 weeks and 4 weeks after SBRT. Every patient's renal cell carcinoma showed clear cell pathology. Genomic DNA for TCR sequencing was prepared using the QIAamp DNA Blood Mini Kit (Qiagen). The analyses included only samples that passed all quality control checks. Concerning this clone itself: Its antigen remains undetermined. There are no base qualities to consult, and no much larger clone falls within one base.

The rearranged segments are TRBV7-2 and TRBJ2-7; no D gene is confidently identified. Here the sequenced sample was blood, taken from a patient whose treatment included radiotherapy and nephrectomy. The sequence was collected from a man aged 50 to 59 with renal cell carcinoma. DNA sequence: TGTGCCAGCAGCTTATGGAGTAGGGTCTACGAGCAGTACTTC. Translated, this gives CASSLWSRVYEQYF.